This passage covers 28 T cell receptor beta chains from one sample sequenced in a study of cytomegalovirus exposure and HLA in healthy donors. Use of 60 Vbeta and 13 Jbeta primers characterized the PCR. Data came from immunoSEQ multiplex PCR; TCRdb stores just in-frame clones and leaves some out. Among roughly 100,000 clones listed, about four fifths were seen once. Specimen: PBMCs. Source of these receptors: a middle-aged woman in good health and CMV-seronegative.

This clone was seen only a few times. The chain joins TRBV5-4 to TRBJ2-2; TRBD1 agrees at 8 bases. The germline gives CDR1 SGHNT, CDR2 YYREEE (reference sequence). J lost 4 bases, V lost 0 bases, and 8 bases had no gene match. The CDR3 covers 17 residues. As DNA, the CDR3 is TGTGCCAGCAGCTTGGCTTCAGGGGGCAGGGGCACCGGGGAGCTGTTTTTT. This codes for CASSLASGGRGTGELFF.

The chain combines TRBV6-1 with TRBJ2-7; 9 bases match TRBD1. The CDR3 totals 13 residues. Per the germline V gene, CDR1 is MNHNS and CDR2 is SASEGT. V was clipped by 6 bases and J by 12 bases; unmatched bases: 12. CDR3 in amino acids: CASSRDRESSRYF. DNA for the CDR3: TGTGCCAGCAGCCGGGACAGGGAATCAAGTCGGTACTTC.

V is TRBV2 and J is TRBJ1-4; 8 positions match TRBD1. CDR1 and CDR2 (germline): SNHLY, FYNNEI. V was pared by 5 bases and J by 5 bases, with 4 bases of the junction left unmatched. The CDR3 loop spans 14 amino acids. This chain's CDR3 is CASSLDRANEKLFF. In DNA form, the CDR3 reads TGTGCCAGCAGTTTGGACAGGGCAAATGAAAAACTGTTTTTT. Supplemented by reference TRBV2 and TRBJ1-4, the full variable domain reads EPEVTQTPSHQVTQMGQEVILRCVPISNHLYFYWYRQILGQKVEFLVSFYNNEISEKSEIFDDQFSVERPDGSNFTLKIRSTKLEDSAMYFCASSLDRANEKLFFGSGTQLSVL.

This chain connects TRBV6-1 to TRBJ2-5; TRBD2 aligns across 7 bases. The CDR3 is 13 amino acids. The germline gives CDR1 MNHNS, CDR2 SASEGT. Unmatched junction bases numbered 5, after V lost 5 bases and J lost 5 bases. CDR3 in amino acids: CASSRGVGETQYF. The CDR3 bases are TGTGCCAGCAGTCGGGGGGTAGGGGAGACCCAGTACTTC.

This clone was observed a handful of times. This chain links TRBV19 with TRBJ2-7, with D possibly matching TRBD2 (5 bases). This CDR3 is built from 13 residues. Germline V CDR1 and CDR2: LNHDA, SQIVND (reference sequence). V dropped 1 base and J dropped 4 bases, with 8 bases sitting between them. CDR3 sequence: CASSIGTLYEQYF. In DNA, the CDR3 is TGTGCCAGTAGTATAGGGACTTTATACGAGCAGTACTTC.

The chain is built from TRBV19 and TRBJ2-1; 7 nucleotides match TRBD1. The CDR3 spans 13 residues. Looked up from germline, CDR1 is LNHDA and CDR2 is SQIVND (reference sequence). The J segment lost 7 bases and the V segment lost 5 bases, leaving 5 bases of the junction unmatched. The CDR3 DNA is TGTGCCAGTAGTCGACAGGGCAGGAATGAGCAGTTCTTC. This sequence encodes CASSRQGRNEQFF.

The chain recombines TRBV6-1 with TRBJ2-4; D is ambiguous. Germline V gives CDR1 MNHNS, CDR2 SASEGT. The CDR3 contains 13 residues. V lost 2 bases and J 12 bases, leaving 14 bases between the germline ends. Here the CDR3 DNA reads TGTGCCAGCAGTGAACCTGCGGAACATTCTCAGTACTTC. It yields the protein CASSEPAEHSQYF.

The gene calls are TRBV11-3 and TRBJ2-3, with a tentative D call TRBD2 (5 bases). This CDR3 comprises 14 residues. Germline V gene lookup returns CDR1 SGHNT and CDR2 YENEEA. Deletions cut 5 bases from V and 0 bases from J, with 9 bases between. CDR3 sequence reads: CASSQSGSTDTQYF. DNA of the CDR3: TGTGCCAGCAGCCAGAGCGGTAGCACAGATACGCAGTATTTT.

The chain uses TRBV5-1 and TRBJ1-2; TRBD1 aligns across 7 bases. CDR1 is SGHRS and CDR2 is YFSETQ in the germline V gene. After removal of 4 bases from V and 3 bases from J, the junction contained 3 bases not matched to a gene. The CDR3 spans 13 residues. The CDR3 nucleotides read TGCGCCAGCAGCGGGGACAGCGACTATGGCTACACCTTC. It codes for CASSGDSDYGYTF.

This clone has a handful of counts. The chain joins TRBV7-2 to TRBJ2-7; 7 bases agree with TRBD2. V shed 0 bases and J 3 bases; nucleotides not matched to a gene: 5. CDR3 size: 15 residues. Germline assignment: CDR1 SGHTA and CDR2 FQGNSA. DNA of the CDR3: TGTGCCAGCAGCTTAGCGGGAGGGGCCCTCTACGAGCAGTACTTC. Encoded protein: CASSLAGGALYEQYF.

This clone was counted between two and nine times. J is TRBJ1-1 and V is TRBV7-9; D not resolved. This CDR3 contains 13 residues. Germline V gives CDR1 SEHNR, CDR2 FQNEAQ (reference sequence). V was pared by 1 base and J by 10 bases, with 13 bases between. CDR3 sequence reads: CASSLVGELVAFF. The CDR3 region has the DNA TGTGCCAGCAGCTTAGTGGGAGAGTTGGTAGCTTTCTTT.

This rearrangement joins TRBV5-1 to TRBJ1-2; 7 nucleotides align to TRBD1. This CDR3 has 15 amino acids. CDR1 is SGHRS, CDR2 YFSETQ, per germline. After removal of 3 bases from V and 6 bases from J, the junction contained 11 bases not matched to a gene. The CDR3 reads CASSSTGTDYDGYTF. The CDR3 region has the DNA TGCGCCAGCAGCTCTACCGGGACAGACTATGATGGCTACACCTTC. The full variable domain, in which reference TRBV5-1 and TRBJ1-2 provide the parts outside the CDR3, is KAGVTQTPRYLIKTRGQQVTLSCSPISGHRSVSWYQQTPGQGLQFLFEYFSETQRNKGNFPGRFSGRQFSNSRSEMNVSTLELGDSALYLCASSSTGTDYDGYTFGSGTRLTVV.

The chain employs TRBV10-3 and TRBJ2-2; a possible D gene is TRBD2 (6 bases). Trimming pared 0 bases from V and 7 bases from J, leaving 12 bases between. The germline V gene has CDR1 ENHRY and CDR2 SYGVKD. This CDR3 is built from 15 residues. As DNA, the CDR3 is TGTGCCATCAGTGAGTCTTCGGGAGCAGACGGGGAGCTGTTTTTT. This codes for CAISESSGADGELFF.

The rearrangement uses TRBV6-5 and TRBJ1-2; no reliable D call. V dropped 6 bases and J dropped 4 bases, with 12 bases sitting between them. There are 13 residues in the CDR3. The germline V gene has CDR1 MNHEY and CDR2 SVGAGI. The CDR3 reads CASSLQLGYGYTF. The CDR3 region has the DNA TGTGCCAGCAGCCTACAGCTCGGCTATGGCTACACCTTC.

The table lists this clone with a count of one. The V call is TRBV5-4, the J call TRBJ2-3; 9 nucleotides agree with TRBD2. J gave up 1 base and V 6 bases, and 3 bases lay outside the gene matches. The CDR3 totals 14 residues. The germline gives CDR1 SGHNT, CDR2 YYREEE (reference sequence). The CDR3 nucleotides are TGTGCCAGCAACTTAGCGGGGGGCACAGATACGCAGTATTTT. This gives the protein CASNLAGGTDTQYF. Full variable domain (outside the CDR3, taken from reference TRBV5-4 and TRBJ2-3): ETGVTQSPTHLIKTRGQQVTLRCSSQSGHNTVSWYQQALGQGPQFIFQYYREEENGRGNFPPRFSGLQFPNYSSELNVNALELDDSALYLCASNLAGGTDTQYFGPGTRLTVL.

The chain recombines TRBV7-9 with TRBJ2-7; 7 nucleotides match TRBD1. The CDR3 totals 14 residues. V was pared by 4 bases and J by 6 bases, with 9 bases of the junction left unmatched. Germline values: CDR1 SEHNR, CDR2 FQNEAQ (reference sequence). CDR3 protein: CASSWAGTEAEQYF. CDR3 bases: TGTGCCAGCAGCTGGGCCGGGACAGAGGCCGAGCAGTACTTC. Looking up the rest from reference TRBV7-9 and TRBJ2-7 gives the full variable domain: DTGVSQNPRHKITKRGQNVTFRCDPISEHNRLYWYRQTLGQGPEFLTYFQNEAQLEKSRLLSDRFSAERPKGSFSTLEIQRTEQGDSAMYLCASSWAGTEAEQYFGPGTRLTVT.

The chain links TRBV11-3 to TRBJ2-1, with 9 bases aligning to TRBD1. The germline gives CDR1 SGHNT, CDR2 YENEEA. CDR3 length equals 18 residues. Germline trimming cut 5 bases from V and 7 bases from J; bases unmatched to any gene: 18. CDR3 loop: CASSPETGQGPRRNEQFF. The CDR3, as DNA: TGTGCCAGCAGCCCTGAAACCGGACAGGGGCCAAGAAGGAATGAGCAGTTCTTC.

The rearrangement links TRBV4-1 to TRBJ2-1, with 11 bases fitting TRBD2. Germline CDR1 MGHRA, CDR2 YSYEKL. This CDR3 region has 20 residues. Losses at the gene ends were 4 bases for V and 4 bases for J; bases not matched to a gene: 18. CDR3 bases: TGCGCCAGCAGCCTTCTGAGGGGACTAGCGGTTCACGCCGGGTACAATGAGCAGTTCTTC. Translation gives CASSLLRGLAVHAGYNEQFF.

J is TRBJ2-6 and V is TRBV19; 9 bases line up with TRBD1. CDR3 length: 17 residues. J was trimmed by 0 bases and V by 5 bases; bases with no gene match: 5. Germline V lookup: CDR1 LNHDA, CDR2 SQIVND (reference sequence). Here the CDR3 DNA reads TGTGCCAGTAGTCCACGGACAGGGGCCTCTGGGGCCAACGTCCTGACTTTC. It translates to CASSPRTGASGANVLTF. The full variable domain, rest sourced from reference TRBV19 and TRBJ2-6, is DGGITQSPKYLFRKEGQNVTLSCEQNLNHDAMYWYRQDPGQGLRLIYYSQIVNDFQKGDIAEGYSVSREKKESFPLTVTSAQKNPTAFYLCASSPRTGASGANVLTFGAGSRLTVL.

In its sample, this clone was seen a few times. The CDR3 DNA is TGCGCCAGCAGCTTGGGGGGGCGGGTCACTGAAGCTTTCTTT. Encoded protein: CASSLGGRVTEAFF. The J gene is TRBJ1-1, the V gene TRBV5-1; D might be TRBD1 (6 bases). The V and J ends lost 0 bases and 4 bases respectively, with 10 bases between them. The germline CDR1 and CDR2 sequences are SGHRS and YFSETQ. This CDR3 has 14 amino acids.

The chain joins TRBV7-3 to TRBJ2-2; weak D call: TRBD1 (6 bases). Trimming left V 2 bases short and J 3 bases short, with 16 bases between. The CDR3 extends over 17 amino acids. Germline CDR1 reads SGHTA; CDR2 reads FQGTGA. This chain's CDR3 is CASSLDPGARHTGELFF. CDR3 DNA sequence: TGTGCCAGCAGCTTAGACCCAGGGGCCAGACACACCGGGGAGCTGTTTTTT.

This clone was counted only a few times. The chain has TRBV30 and TRBJ1-5; 7 bases fit TRBD1. The length of the CDR3 is 14 residues. CDR1 is GTSNPN and CDR2 is SVGIG in the germline V gene (reference sequence). V lost 2 bases and J lost 3; bases outside the gene matches: 4. The CDR3 DNA reads as TGTGCCTGGAGTAGGGACAGTTTCAATCAGCCCCAGCATTTT. Translated, it gives CAWSRDSFNQPQHF.

CDR3 nucleotide sequence: TGTGCCAGCGGGTGGGACAGTGCCTACGAGCAGTACTTC. It specifies CASGWDSAYEQYF. The rearrangement links TRBV6-1 to TRBJ2-7; 7 nucleotides align to TRBD1. The trim removed 8 bases at V and 2 bases at J, leaving 6 bases unmatched. CDR3 length equals 13 residues. Germline CDR1 and CDR2: MNHNS and SASEGT.

The chain has TRBV5-1 and TRBJ2-2; 11 nucleotides match TRBD2. There are 16 residues in the CDR3. After removal of 4 bases from V and 5 bases from J, the junction contained 7 bases not matched to a gene. Germline V gene lookup returns CDR1 SGHRS and CDR2 YFSETQ. The DNA for the CDR3 is TGCGCCAGCAGCCCGACTAGCGGGGTGGATACCGGGGAGCTGTTTTTT. This gives the protein CASSPTSGVDTGELFF.

The chain is built from TRBV7-9 and TRBJ1-2, with 12 positions matching TRBD1. V lost 1 base, J lost 8 bases, and 5 bases stayed unmatched. Germline CDR1 and CDR2: SEHNR and FQNEAQ (reference sequence). CDR3 length: 15 amino acids. In nucleotides, the CDR3 is TGTGCCAGCAGCTTAGTAGTTGGGACAGGGGGCGGCTACACCTTC. Translating it yields CASSLVVGTGGGYTF.

The chain links TRBV5-1 to TRBJ2-2; 10 bases match TRBD1. Per germline, CDR1 SGHRS and CDR2 YFSETQ. This CDR3 comprises 17 residues. V was clipped by 2 bases and J by 2 bases; unmatched bases: 6. CDR3 DNA sequence: TGCGCCAGCAGCTTTTACGGGACAGGGGTAAACACCGGGGAGCTGTTTTTT. This translates into CASSFYGTGVNTGELFF.

The J gene is TRBJ1-1, the V gene TRBV5-1, with 7 bases matching TRBD1. The CDR3 covers 15 residues. V shed 4 bases, J shed 1 base, and the junction held 7 bases outside the gene matches. CDR1 and CDR2 from the germline V gene are SGHRS and YFSETQ. CDR3 sequence (DNA): TGCGCCAGCAGCATCCGGCCAGGGGGGAACACTGAAGCTTTCTTT. Encoded protein: CASSIRPGGNTEAFF.

This clone was observed a single time. The chain combines TRBV29-1 with TRBJ2-2; 7 bases agree with TRBD1. J gave up 4 bases and V 4 bases, and 9 bases lay outside the gene matches. The CDR3 is 15 amino acids. The germline V gene encodes CDR1 SQVTM and CDR2 ANQGSEA. This CDR3 is CSVVPLAGGTGELFF. In nucleotides, the CDR3 is TGCAGCGTTGTTCCTCTGGCAGGGGGCACCGGGGAGCTGTTTTTT.